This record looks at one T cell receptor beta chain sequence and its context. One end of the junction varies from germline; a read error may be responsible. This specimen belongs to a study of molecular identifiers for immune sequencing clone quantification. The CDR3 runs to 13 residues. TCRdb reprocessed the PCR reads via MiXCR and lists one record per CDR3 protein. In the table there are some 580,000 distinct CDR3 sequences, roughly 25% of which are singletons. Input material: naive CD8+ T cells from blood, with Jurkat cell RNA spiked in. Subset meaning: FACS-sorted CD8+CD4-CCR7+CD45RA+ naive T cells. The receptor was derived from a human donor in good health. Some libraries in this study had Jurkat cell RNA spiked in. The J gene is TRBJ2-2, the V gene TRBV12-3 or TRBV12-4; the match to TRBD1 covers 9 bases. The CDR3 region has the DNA TGTGCCACCGGGACAGGGCCCACCGGGGAGCTGGTTTTT. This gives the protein CATGTGPTGELVF.